Included here is one T cell receptor (beta chain) sequence, with context. V was clipped by 0 bases and J by 5 bases; unmatched bases: 11. This CDR3 is 17 amino acids long. Looked up from germline, CDR1 is SGHRS and CDR2 is YFSETQ. Assay: immunoSEQ multiplex PCR; the TCRdb copy retains only in-frame clones and omits some. Among around 1,700 clones listed, 80% to 95% were seen once. This record belongs to a study of tumor T cells in aggressive B-cell lymphoma. The V call is TRBV5-1, the J call TRBJ2-1; 7 positions agree with TRBD1. This clonotype was sampled from an adult with diffuse large B cell lymphoma. Some clones in this sample may be carry-over from other donors' samples. Sequencing was carried out using tumor tissue. CDR3 DNA: TGCGCCAGCAGCTTGGCCGTGATAGGGGGCATCAACAATGAGCAGTTCTTC. Translation: CASSLAVIGGINNEQFF.